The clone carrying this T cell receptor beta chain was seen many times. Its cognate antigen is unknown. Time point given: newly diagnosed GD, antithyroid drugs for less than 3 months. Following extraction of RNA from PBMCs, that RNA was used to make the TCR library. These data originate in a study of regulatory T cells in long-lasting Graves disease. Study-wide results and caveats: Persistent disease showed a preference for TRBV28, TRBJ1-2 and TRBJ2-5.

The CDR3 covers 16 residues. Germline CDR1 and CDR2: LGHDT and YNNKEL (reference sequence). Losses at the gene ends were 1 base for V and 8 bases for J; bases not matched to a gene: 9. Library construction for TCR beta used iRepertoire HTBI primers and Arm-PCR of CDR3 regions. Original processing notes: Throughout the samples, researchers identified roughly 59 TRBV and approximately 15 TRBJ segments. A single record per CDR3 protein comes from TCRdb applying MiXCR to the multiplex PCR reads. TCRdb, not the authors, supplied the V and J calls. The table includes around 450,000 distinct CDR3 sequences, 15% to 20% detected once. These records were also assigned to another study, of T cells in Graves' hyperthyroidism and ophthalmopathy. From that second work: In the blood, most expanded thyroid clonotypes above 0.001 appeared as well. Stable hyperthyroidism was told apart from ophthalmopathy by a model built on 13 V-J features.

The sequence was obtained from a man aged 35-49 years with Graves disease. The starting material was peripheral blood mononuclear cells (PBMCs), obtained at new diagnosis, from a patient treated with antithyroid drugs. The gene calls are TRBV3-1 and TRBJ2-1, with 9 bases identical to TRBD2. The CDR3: CASSQVRTSARDEQFF. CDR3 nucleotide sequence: TGTGCCAGCAGCCAAGTTCGGACTAGCGCTAGGGATGAGCAGTTCTTC.